One sample yielded the 9 T cell receptor beta chains listed below, sequenced in a study of cytomegalovirus exposure and HLA in healthy donors. Primers included in the PCR were 60 Vbeta and 13 Jbeta primers. TCRdb keeps only in-frame clones here, not all; method: immunoSEQ multiplex PCR. This sample has 65,000 or so clones, with around 62% found just once. What was sequenced was PBMCs. These receptor sequences come from a man aged 30 to 45 in good health and CMV-seronegative.

V usage is TRBV5-4 and J usage is TRBJ2-1, with D perhaps TRBD2 (6 bases). V was clipped by 4 bases and J by 3 bases, with 20 bases between them. Looked up from germline, CDR1 is SGHNT and CDR2 is YYREEE (reference sequence). The CDR3 totals 17 residues. The CDR3 region is CASSHPGGAGIYNEQFF. CDR3 DNA sequence: TGTGCCAGCAGCCACCCCGGCGGGGCTGGGATCTACAATGAGCAGTTCTTC.

This clone was seen only a few times. The chain links TRBV30 to TRBJ1-1, with 7 bases aligning to TRBD1. This CDR3 region has 16 residues. V was pared by 1 base and J by 3 bases, with 11 bases of the junction left unmatched. The V gene's germline CDR1 is GTSNPN and CDR2 SVGIG (reference sequence). CDR3 amino acids: CAWSGDSPTGDTEAFF. CDR3 coding DNA: TGTGCCTGGAGTGGGGACAGTCCAACAGGGGACACTGAAGCTTTCTTT. Full variable domain (missing parts from reference TRBV30 and TRBJ1-1): SQTIHQWPATLVQPVGSPLSLECTVEGTSNPNLYWYRQAAGRGLQLLFYSVGIGQISSEVPQNLSASRPQDRQFILSSKKLLLSDSGFYLCAWSGDSPTGDTEAFFGQGTRLTVV.

The V and J genes are TRBV5-6 and TRBJ2-5; D unclear. This CDR3 is 13 amino acids long. V lost 5 bases, J lost 1 base, and 9 bases lay in between. The germline V gene has CDR1 SGHDT and CDR2 YYEEEE. The chain's CDR3 is CASSYRSQETQYF. In DNA form, the CDR3 reads TGTGCCAGCAGTTACAGATCCCAAGAGACCCAGTACTTC.

This clone was recorded a few times. Other DNA sequences in this specimen translate into the identical CDR3. The chain employs TRBV6-1 and TRBJ2-3; 11 nucleotides agree with TRBD2. The CDR3 covers 15 residues. J gave up 4 bases and V 2 bases, and 2 bases lay outside the gene matches. Germline loops: CDR1 MNHNS, CDR2 SASEGT. CDR3 sequence: CASSELAGGPDTQYF. The DNA for the CDR3 is TGTGCCAGCAGTGAATTAGCGGGGGGGCCAGATACGCAGTATTTT.

The rearrangement links TRBV5-1 to TRBJ2-7; 9 bases are shared with TRBD1. CDR1 is SGHRS and CDR2 is YFSETQ in the germline V gene. This CDR3 is 15 amino acids long. The J segment lost 3 bases and the V segment lost 4 bases, leaving 8 bases of the junction unmatched. CDR3 in DNA: TGCGCCAGCAGCCCGGCCGGGACAGGGCACTACGAGCAGTACTTC. Translation: CASSPAGTGHYEQYF.

The J gene is TRBJ2-1, the V gene TRBV9, with D maybe TRBD1 (5 bases). The CDR3 totals 15 residues. The V and J ends lost 1 base and 6 bases respectively, with 14 bases between them. Germline assignment: CDR1 SGDLS and CDR2 YYNGEE. The CDR3 protein is CASSVQQVLINEQFF. The CDR3 DNA sequence: TGTGCCAGCAGCGTACAACAGGTCCTAATCAATGAGCAGTTCTTC.

This clone was seen a few times. This sequence joins TRBV10-3 and TRBJ1-4; 8 positions agree with TRBD1. V lost 10 bases to trimming and J lost 8 bases; unmatched junction nucleotides: 12. This CDR3 spans 14 amino acids. Germline CDR1 reads ENHRY; CDR2 reads SYGVKD. The CDR3 is CATRGQAWGEKLFF. The CDR3 nucleotides are TGTGCCACCCGGGGACAGGCGTGGGGGGAAAAACTGTTTTTT.

V and J are TRBV19 and TRBJ1-1; tentatively, D is TRBD1 (5 bases). The V end was cut by 7 bases, the J end by 1 base, with 7 bases between. Looked up from germline, CDR1 is LNHDA and CDR2 is SQIVND (reference sequence). The CDR3 sequence is 12 residues long. In DNA, the CDR3 is TGTGCCAGTAACGACAGGAACACTGAAGCTTTCTTT. This codes for CASNDRNTEAFF. Looking up the rest from reference TRBV19 and TRBJ1-1 gives the full variable domain: DGGITQSPKYLFRKEGQNVTLSCEQNLNHDAMYWYRQDPGQGLRLIYYSQIVNDFQKGDIAEGYSVSREKKESFPLTVTSAQKNPTAFYLCASNDRNTEAFFGQGTRLTVV.

This chain links TRBV2 with TRBJ1-6; the match to TRBD1 covers 11 bases. This CDR3 comprises 15 residues. Trimming cost V 7 bases and J 10 bases; bases outside gene matches: 9. In germline, CDR1 is SNHLY, CDR2 FYNNEI. CDR3 nucleotide sequence: TGTGCCAGCATCCGGGGCCGGGACAGGGGGTCACCCCTCCACTTT. Translating it yields CASIRGRDRGSPLHF. The whole variable domain, filled in from reference TRBV2 and TRBJ1-6, reads EPEVTQTPSHQVTQMGQEVILRCVPISNHLYFYWYRQILGQKVEFLVSFYNNEISEKSEIFDDQFSVERPDGSNFTLKIRSTKLEDSAMYFCASIRGRDRGSPLHFGNGTRLTVT.